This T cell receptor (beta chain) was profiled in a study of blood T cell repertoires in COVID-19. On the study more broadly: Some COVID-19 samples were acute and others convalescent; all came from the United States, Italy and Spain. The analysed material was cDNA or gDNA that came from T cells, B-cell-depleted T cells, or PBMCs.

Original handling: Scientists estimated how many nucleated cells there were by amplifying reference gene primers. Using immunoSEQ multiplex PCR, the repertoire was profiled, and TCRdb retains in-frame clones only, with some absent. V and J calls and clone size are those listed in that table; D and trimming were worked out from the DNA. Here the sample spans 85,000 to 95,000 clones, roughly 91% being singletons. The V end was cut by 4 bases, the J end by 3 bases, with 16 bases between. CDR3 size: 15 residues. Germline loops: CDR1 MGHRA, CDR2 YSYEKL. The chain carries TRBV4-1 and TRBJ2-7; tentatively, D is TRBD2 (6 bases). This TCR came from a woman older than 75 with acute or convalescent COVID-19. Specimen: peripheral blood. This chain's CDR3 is CASSPEGGINYEQYF. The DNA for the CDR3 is TGCGCCAGCAGCCCGGAAGGCGGGATCAACTACGAGCAGTACTTC.